Listed here are 25 T cell receptor beta chains from one sample, sequenced in a study of blood T cell repertoires in COVID-19. Produced via immunoSEQ multiplex PCR; TCRdb's table is partial and in-frame only. The sample has roughly 350,000 clones; around 87% are singletons. Sequences were obtained from peripheral blood. Receptors were obtained from a woman aged 25 to 45 with COVID-19, enrolled during active disease.

This sequence joins TRBV5-4 and TRBJ2-2; TRBD2 matches 7 bases. Germline assignment: CDR1 SGHNT and CDR2 YYREEE (reference sequence). This CDR3 is built from 14 residues. Trimming took 4 bases from V and 4 from J; bases not matched to a gene: 4. CDR3 sequence reads: CASSKGGSTGELFF. As DNA, the CDR3 is TGTGCCAGCAGCAAGGGAGGGTCCACCGGGGAGCTGTTTTTT.

The chain recombines TRBV19 with TRBJ1-6; perhaps TRBD1 as D (5 bases). The CDR3 has 12 amino acids. CDR1 and CDR2 (germline): LNHDA, SQIVND (reference sequence). V was cut by 9 bases and J by 9 bases, with 12 bases left in between. In nucleotides, the CDR3 is TGTGCCAGAAAGACTAGGGGTTCACCCCTCCACTTT. This translates into CARKTRGSPLHF.

The chain is built from TRBV6-5 and TRBJ1-4; D call uncertain. CDR1 and CDR2 (germline): MNHEY, SVGAGI. Between the trimmed V and J ends, which lost 2 bases and 8 bases, there was a span of 18 bases. The CDR3 consists of 16 residues. The CDR3 DNA reads TGTGCCAGCAGTTACCCCGGGATCCAACTGGGGGAAAAACTGTTTTTT. Encoded protein: CASSYPGIQLGEKLFF.

The chain employs TRBV5-1 and TRBJ1-4; 9 bases map to TRBD1. Germline values: CDR1 SGHRS, CDR2 YFSETQ. This CDR3 has 15 amino acids. J gave up 6 bases and V 2 bases, and 5 bases lay outside the gene matches. The CDR3: CASSFGGTGHEKLFF. Here the CDR3 DNA reads TGCGCCAGCAGCTTCGGCGGGACAGGGCATGAAAAACTGTTTTTT. Filled out from reference TRBV5-1 and TRBJ1-4, the complete variable domain reads KAGVTQTPRYLIKTRGQQVTLSCSPISGHRSVSWYQQTPGQGLQFLFEYFSETQRNKGNFPGRFSGRQFSNSRSEMNVSTLELGDSALYLCASSFGGTGHEKLFFGSGTQLSVL.

The V gene is TRBV7-9, the J gene TRBJ2-5, with 7 bases aligning to TRBD1. The germline V gene has CDR1 SEHNR and CDR2 FQNEAQ (reference sequence). With V trimmed by 10 bases and J by 3 bases, 8 bases remained unmatched. The CDR3 runs to 13 residues. The CDR3 region is CATDGTAEETQYF. The CDR3 nucleotides are TGTGCCACCGATGGGACAGCCGAAGAGACCCAGTACTTC. Complete variable domain (other parts from reference TRBV7-9 and TRBJ2-5): DTGVSQNPRHKITKRGQNVTFRCDPISEHNRLYWYRQTLGQGPEFLTYFQNEAQLEKSRLLSDRFSAERPKGSFSTLEIQRTEQGDSAMYLCATDGTAEETQYFGPGTRLLVL.

This rearrangement joins TRBV6-5 to TRBJ2-1, with 13 bases lining up with TRBD2. The CDR3 sequence is 15 residues long. V shed 2 bases, J shed 9 bases, and the junction held 4 bases outside the gene matches. Germline CDR1 MNHEY, CDR2 SVGAGI. CDR3 loop: CASSYPGLAGFEQFF. The CDR3 coding sequence is TGTGCCAGCAGTTACCCGGGACTAGCGGGATTTGAGCAGTTCTTC.

The chain links TRBV18 to TRBJ2-1, with TRBD2 matching 12 bases. CDR1 is KGHSH, CDR2 LQKENI, per germline. The CDR3 is 15 amino acids. The ends lost 3 bases at V and 7 bases at J; junction bases unmatched: 4. CDR3 nucleotide sequence: TGTGCCAGCTCACCGACTAGCGGGAGCAGGAATGAGCAGTTCTTC. Its translation is CASSPTSGSRNEQFF.

This clone was detected only a few times. This chain connects TRBV29-1 to TRBJ2-6; D gene unclear. V lost 1 base to trimming and J lost 0 bases, with 7 bases between them. From germline, CDR1 is SQVTM and CDR2 ANQGSEA. This CDR3 contains 15 residues. The CDR3 DNA reads TGCAGCGTTGAAGTGGCCAACTCTGGGGCCAACGTCCTGACTTTC. Translated: CSVEVANSGANVLTF.

This clone was seen a handful of times. V gene TRBV5-6 combines with J gene TRBJ2-1; the match to TRBD2 covers 7 bases. This CDR3 is 15 amino acids long. Germline V lookup: CDR1 SGHDT, CDR2 YYEEEE. The J segment lost 9 bases and the V segment lost 0 bases, leaving 9 bases of the junction unmatched. The CDR3 spells CASSLATSDRGEQFF. The CDR3 nucleotides read TGTGCCAGCAGCTTGGCCACTAGCGACCGGGGTGAGCAGTTCTTC.

CDR3 sequence reads: CASSESSSYEQYF. CDR3 DNA: TGTGCCAGCAGTGAAAGTTCTAGTTACGAGCAGTACTTC. V and J are TRBV2 and TRBJ2-7, with D uncertain. Per the germline V gene, CDR1 is SNHLY and CDR2 is FYNNEI. Between the trimmed V and J ends, which lost 2 bases and 4 bases, there was a span of 9 bases. CDR3 length: 13 amino acids.

This clone was observed a handful of times. V usage is TRBV28 and J usage is TRBJ1-5; 10 positions match TRBD1. The germline V gene has CDR1 MDHEN and CDR2 SYDVKM. The CDR3 length is 15 residues. V lost 6 bases and J lost 5; bases outside the gene matches: 7. CDR3 sequence reads: CASRPTGGADQPQHF. Written as DNA, the CDR3 is TGTGCCAGCAGGCCGACAGGGGGCGCGGATCAGCCCCAGCATTTT.

This chain connects TRBV16 to TRBJ2-5; 9 bases are shared with TRBD1. Germline lookup yields CDR1 KGHSY and CDR2 FQNENV. This CDR3 has 14 residues. The trim removed 4 bases at V and 3 bases at J, leaving 3 bases unmatched. In nucleotides, the CDR3 is TGTGCCAGCAGCCCCCGGACAGGGGAAGAGACCCAGTACTTC. Amino acids: CASSPRTGEETQYF. Looking up the rest from reference TRBV16 and TRBJ2-5 gives the full variable domain: GEEVAQTPKHLVRGEGQKAKLYCAPIKGHSYVFWYQQVLKNEFKFLISFQNENVFDETGMPKERFSAKCLPNSPCSLEIQATKLEDSAVYFCASSPRTGEETQYFGPGTRLLVL.

The J gene is TRBJ1-1, the V gene TRBV9; D possibly corresponds to TRBD1 (5 bases). CDR3 length equals 15 residues. The V end lost 0 bases, the J end lost 1 base, and 10 bases lay between the germline ends. From germline, CDR1 is SGDLS and CDR2 YYNGEE. This CDR3 reads CASSVALGANTEAFF. The CDR3 coding sequence is TGTGCCAGCAGCGTAGCTTTAGGGGCGAACACTGAAGCTTTCTTT.

CDR3 in amino acids: CASRKQGPTYEQYF. The CDR3 DNA reads as TGTGCCAGCAGGAAACAGGGGCCCACCTACGAGCAGTACTTC. The chain links TRBV6-5 to TRBJ2-7, with 7 bases matching TRBD1. The CDR3 runs 14 residues. The trim removed 6 bases at V and 2 bases at J, leaving 7 bases unmatched. Looked up from germline, CDR1 is MNHEY and CDR2 is SVGAGI.

V usage is TRBV5-6 and J usage is TRBJ2-3, with D perhaps TRBD2 (6 bases). Germline V gives CDR1 SGHDT, CDR2 YYEEEE. Trimming took 4 bases from V and 2 from J, leaving 17 bases between them. The CDR3 has 16 residues. Here the CDR3 reads CASSPAGGGSTDTQYF. The CDR3 DNA sequence: TGTGCCAGCAGCCCCGCCGGGGGTGGGTCCACAGATACGCAGTATTTT.

The V and J genes are TRBV2 and TRBJ2-7; D is ambiguous. The germline gives CDR1 SNHLY, CDR2 FYNNEI. The CDR3 is 11 amino acids. Trimming removed 7 bases at V and 3 bases at J, with 7 bases between. CDR3 region: CASTRNYEQYF. The CDR3 DNA sequence: TGTGCCAGCACCAGGAACTACGAGCAGTACTTC.

This chain uses TRBV9 with TRBJ2-3; 14 nucleotides align to TRBD2. Germline CDR1 SGDLS, CDR2 YYNGEE. Trimming cost V 4 bases and J 6 bases; bases outside gene matches: 10. The CDR3 has 17 residues. The CDR3 region has the DNA TGTGCCAGCAGCTTCCGCGGGACTAGCGGGAGAGTTGATACGCAGTATTTT. Protein product: CASSFRGTSGRVDTQYF.

The V gene is TRBV10-3, the J gene TRBJ2-7; 8 nucleotides align to TRBD2. Trimming removed 2 bases from V and 1 base from J; junction bases left unmatched: 22. This CDR3 has 21 residues. Germline assignment: CDR1 ENHRY and CDR2 SYGVKD. The CDR3 loop is CAISEGSTRDYHGRASYEQYF. The CDR3 DNA follows: TGTGCCATCAGTGAGGGTTCAACAAGGGACTACCACGGGAGGGCATCCTACGAGCAGTACTTC.

The chain links TRBV2 to TRBJ1-3, with unresolved D. The CDR3 is made up of 12 amino acids. Germline lookup yields CDR1 SNHLY and CDR2 FYNNEI. The V gene lost 6 bases and the J gene lost 4 bases, with 7 bases spanning the gap. The CDR3 coding sequence is TGTGCCAGCAGGCTACAGGGAAACACCATATATTTT. Translating gives CASRLQGNTIYF.

The chain uses TRBV9 and TRBJ2-7; D perhaps matches TRBD1 (6 bases). There are 14 residues in the CDR3. Between the trimmed V and J ends, which lost 3 bases and 4 bases, there was a span of 14 bases. Germline V CDR1 and CDR2: SGDLS, YYNGEE. The CDR3 nucleotides read TGTGCCAGCAGCGCCTCCTGGACAGTTTACGAGCAGTACTTC. This sequence encodes CASSASWTVYEQYF.

The chain couples TRBV28 to TRBJ2-1, with TRBD2 identical over 12 bases. CDR3 length equals 15 residues. Germline loops: CDR1 MDHEN, CDR2 SYDVKM. V trimming: 6 bases; J trimming: 5 bases; junction bases outside the gene matches: 5. The CDR3 nucleotides are TGTGCCAGCAGCCCAACTAGCGGGAGGAACAATGAGCAGTTCTTC. The encoded protein is CASSPTSGRNNEQFF.

V usage is TRBV7-9 and J usage is TRBJ1-2, with D possibly TRBD1 on 5 matching bases. Germline V CDR1 and CDR2: SEHNR, FQNEAQ (reference sequence). The CDR3 has 16 amino acids. The V gene lost 0 bases and the J gene lost 5 bases, with 16 bases spanning the gap. The CDR3 region is CASSLAHSTASYGYTF. CDR3 sequence (DNA): TGTGCCAGCAGCTTAGCTCACTCGACAGCGAGTTATGGCTACACCTTC. Full variable domain (missing parts from reference TRBV7-9 and TRBJ1-2): DTGVSQNPRHKITKRGQNVTFRCDPISEHNRLYWYRQTLGQGPEFLTYFQNEAQLEKSRLLSDRFSAERPKGSFSTLEIQRTEQGDSAMYLCASSLAHSTASYGYTFGSGTRLTVV.

This rearrangement joins TRBV29-1 to TRBJ2-7; D is perhaps TRBD1 (5 bases). CDR1 and CDR2 from the germline V gene are SQVTM and ANQGSEA. CDR3 size: 14 residues. V shed 3 bases and J shed 3 bases, with 15 bases lying between them. CDR3 DNA sequence: TGCAGCGTTGACTTGGGGCGACCGAACTACGAGCAGTACTTC. This codes for CSVDLGRPNYEQYF.

This clone turned up a few times. The chain couples TRBV7-2 to TRBJ2-2; D is undetermined. CDR1 and CDR2 from the germline V gene are SGHTA and FQGNSA. The CDR3 length is 14 residues. V was trimmed by 0 bases and J by 4 bases, leaving 6 bases between them. The CDR3 reads CASSLAPGTGELFF. CDR3 DNA sequence: TGTGCCAGCAGCTTAGCCCCGGGCACCGGGGAGCTGTTTTTT.

The J gene is TRBJ2-5, the V gene TRBV28, with a weak D call TRBD2 (7 bases). This CDR3 is 14 amino acids long. V lost 7 bases, J lost 5 bases, and 17 bases lay in between. In germline, CDR1 is MDHEN, CDR2 SYDVKM. CDR3 nucleotide sequence: TGTGCCAGCACCCAACCCAGGGGAGGGGAGACCCAGTACTTC. Translating gives CASTQPRGGETQYF.